The 32 T cell receptor beta chains below come from one sample, sequenced in a study of blood T cell repertoires in COVID-19. This table comes from immunoSEQ multiplex PCR, and its TCRdb copy is limited to in-frame clones, with some not included. The top ten clones hold less than 6.5% of a sample with 210,000 or so clones, roughly 85% of them seen once. The sequencing input was peripheral blood. The source is a man aged 50 or older with COVID-19, enrolled during active disease.

As concerns this clone: Additional DNA sequences in this sample encode the identical CDR3. J is TRBJ1-5 and V is TRBV5-1; no firm D call. The germline CDR1 and CDR2 sequences are SGHRS and YFSETQ. CDR3 length: 15 amino acids. V was trimmed by 0 bases and J by 1 base, leaving 8 bases between them. The CDR3 DNA reads TGCGCCAGCAGCTTGGGAGGTCAGAGCAATCAGCCCCAGCATTTT. Translating gives CASSLGGQSNQPQHF.

V is TRBV6-4 and J is TRBJ1-4, with D possibly TRBD1 on 6 matching bases. The CDR3 sequence is 16 residues long. In germline, CDR1 is MRHNA, CDR2 SNTAGT. Trimming left V 4 bases short and J 5 bases short, with 17 bases between. CDR3 protein: CASSVIFGQMNEKLFF. The CDR3 nucleotides are TGTGCCAGCAGTGTTATTTTCGGACAGATGAATGAAAAACTGTTTTTT.

This clone was counted a single time. The V and J genes are TRBV3-1 (or the pseudogene TRBV3-2) and TRBJ2-5; D not resolved. CDR1 LGHDT and CDR2 YNNKEL come from the germline V gene (reference sequence). V was pared by 0 bases and J by 7 bases, with 9 bases between. This CDR3 spans 13 amino acids. CDR3 DNA sequence: TGTGCCAGCAGCCAAGATCCCAAGCCGACCCAGTACTTC. It encodes CASSQDPKPTQYF.

This chain connects TRBV7-9 to TRBJ1-2; 7 bases agree with TRBD1. CDR1 and CDR2 from the germline V gene are SEHNR and FQNEAQ (reference sequence). The CDR3 has 13 residues. After removal of 5 bases from V and 2 bases from J, the junction contained 2 bases not matched to a gene. The DNA of the CDR3 is TGTGCCAGCAGCCAGGGACAGAACTATGGCTACACCTTC. This codes for CASSQGQNYGYTF.

This clone was seen only once. In nucleotides, the CDR3 is TGTGCCAGCAGTTCGTGGGACAGTGGAAACACCATATATTTT. Translating it yields CASSSWDSGNTIYF. The rearrangement links TRBV27 to TRBJ1-3; 7 nucleotides align to TRBD1. The germline gives CDR1 MNHEY, CDR2 SMNVEV (reference sequence). V trimming: 4 bases; J trimming: 3 bases; junction bases outside the gene matches: 3. The CDR3 contains 14 residues.

This clone was detected only a few times. This chain joins TRBV6-5 and TRBJ1-2; 8 positions agree with TRBD1. V dropped 6 bases and J dropped 11; count of bases not matched to a gene: 11. This CDR3 has 13 amino acids. The germline gives CDR1 MNHEY, CDR2 SVGAGI. This CDR3 is CASSLGQGFLYTF. In DNA, the CDR3 is TGTGCCAGCAGCCTAGGACAGGGCTTTCTTTACACCTTC.

This clone has just one count. The chain links TRBV18 to TRBJ2-3; TRBD1 matches 7 bases. CDR1 and CDR2 from the germline V gene are KGHSH and LQKENI. The CDR3 totals 14 residues. V lost 8 bases to trimming and J lost 5 bases; unmatched junction nucleotides: 10. The CDR3 nucleotides read TGTGCCAGCGCAGGGGGATCTCAAGGAGATACGCAGTATTTT. It is translated as CASAGGSQGDTQYF.

The chain joins TRBV5-1 to TRBJ1-3; TRBD1 agrees at 7 bases. This CDR3 region has 15 residues. Germline CDR1 SGHRS, CDR2 YFSETQ. V gave up 1 base and J gave up 4 bases; unmatched junction bases: 5. The CDR3, as DNA: TGCGCCAGCAGCTTGATAGGGGGCTCGGGAAACACCATATATTTT. It specifies CASSLIGGSGNTIYF.

The chain combines TRBV7-2 with TRBJ1-1; 7 bases fit TRBD1. Germline V gene lookup returns CDR1 SGHTA and CDR2 FQGNSA. This CDR3 contains 18 residues. The J segment lost 3 bases and the V segment lost 1 base, leaving 14 bases of the junction unmatched. This CDR3 reads CASSLEGGGDLWDTEAFF. The CDR3 nucleotides read TGTGCCAGCAGCTTAGAAGGGGGCGGAGACCTTTGGGACACTGAAGCTTTCTTT.

The chain carries TRBV20-1 and TRBJ1-1, with D unclear. V gave up 3 bases and J gave up 8 bases, with 10 bases separating them. Germline assignment: CDR1 DFQATT and CDR2 SNEGSKA (reference sequence). CDR3 length equals 11 residues. Here the CDR3 DNA reads TGCAGTGCTAGTAAACGAGGGGAAGCTTTCTTT. Translation: CSASKRGEAFF.

The genes are TRBV11-2 and TRBJ2-1; D perhaps matches TRBD1 (6 bases). Trimming cost V 6 bases and J 7 bases, with 10 bases left between them. Germline CDR1 and CDR2: SGHAT and FQNNGV. CDR3 length: 12 residues. CDR3 loop: CASSYRENEQFF. The CDR3 bases are TGTGCCAGCAGTTACAGGGAAAATGAGCAGTTCTTC.

This clone occurred once. The J gene is TRBJ1-6, the V gene TRBV14; no definite D call. The CDR3 sequence is 12 residues long. Trimming took 1 base from V and 9 from J, leaving 4 bases between them. The V gene's germline CDR1 is SGHDN and CDR2 FVKESK. CDR3 sequence reads: CASSQGLSPLHF. In DNA, the CDR3 is TGTGCCAGCAGCCAAGGGCTTTCACCCCTCCACTTT.

The CDR3 protein is CASKDRGNTGELFF. The DNA for the CDR3 is TGTGCCAGCAAGGACAGGGGGAATACCGGGGAGCTGTTTTTT. The V and J genes are TRBV2 and TRBJ2-2, with 10 bases aligning to TRBD1. The CDR3 loop spans 14 amino acids. V was pared by 7 bases and J by 5 bases, with 4 bases of the junction left unmatched. The germline gives CDR1 SNHLY, CDR2 FYNNEI.

This rearrangement joins TRBV4-1 to TRBJ2-2, with 13 bases lining up with TRBD2. CDR1 and CDR2 (germline): MGHRA, YSYEKL. The CDR3 runs 17 residues. V dropped 3 bases and J dropped 5; count of bases not matched to a gene: 6. The DNA of the CDR3 is TGCGCCAGCAGCCAGGATCCGGGACTAGCGGGGACCGGGGAGCTGTTTTTT. Its protein product is CASSQDPGLAGTGELFF.

V usage is TRBV7-9 and J usage is TRBJ2-3; a weak D match, TRBD2 (5 bases). Germline V gene lookup returns CDR1 SEHNR and CDR2 FQNEAQ (reference sequence). This CDR3 is built from 18 residues. Trimming removed 2 bases from V and 4 bases from J, with 22 bases in between. The CDR3 DNA sequence: TGTGCCAGCAGCTTAAGAGAGGTTTCGGCAAAGGAGGCAGATACGCAGTATTTT. This gives the protein CASSLREVSAKEADTQYF.

This sequence joins TRBV19 and TRBJ2-5; 9 nucleotides agree with TRBD1. The CDR3 covers 13 residues. Germline values: CDR1 LNHDA, CDR2 SQIVND (reference sequence). The trim removed 3 bases at V and 7 bases at J, leaving 3 bases unmatched. In DNA, the CDR3 is TGTGCCAGTAGTATGGGACAGGGTGGGACCCAGTACTTC. Translating it yields CASSMGQGGTQYF.

The rearrangement uses TRBV6-5 and TRBJ1-1; 7 bases agree with TRBD1. The CDR3 is 14 amino acids. Germline CDR1 and CDR2: MNHEY and SVGAGI. V was pared by 6 bases and J by 0 bases, with 4 bases of the junction left unmatched. Written as DNA, the CDR3 is TGTGCCAGCAGAAACAGGGGAATGAACACTGAAGCTTTCTTT. It is translated as CASRNRGMNTEAFF.

The rearrangement joins TRBV7-8 to TRBJ2-5; 7 nucleotides line up with TRBD2. This CDR3 spans 14 amino acids. Trimming removed 5 bases from V and 5 bases from J; junction bases left unmatched: 8. Looked up from germline, CDR1 is SGHVS and CDR2 is FQNEAQ. The CDR3 bases are TGTGCCAGCAGCCCCGAGCGGGGTAGGGAGACCCAGTACTTC. It specifies CASSPERGRETQYF.

The CDR3 DNA reads as TGTGCCAGCTCGGCAGGGGGAGTAACCAAAAACATTCAGTACTTC. This sequence encodes CASSAGGVTKNIQYF. The rearrangement uses TRBV18 and TRBJ2-4, with 7 bases fitting TRBD1. Losses at the gene ends were 6 bases for V and 2 bases for J; bases not matched to a gene: 7. This CDR3 has 15 residues. Germline values: CDR1 KGHSH, CDR2 LQKENI.

This chain connects TRBV27 to TRBJ1-2; maybe TRBD1 (6 bases). Germline CDR1 is MNHEY and CDR2 is SMNVEV (reference sequence). Trimming removed 2 bases at V and 6 bases at J, with 10 bases between. This CDR3 has 13 residues. As DNA, the CDR3 is TGTGCCAGCAGTTTACGGGCAGGGGATGGCTACACCTTC. Translating it yields CASSLRAGDGYTF.

V usage is TRBV19 and J usage is TRBJ1-2; 10 nucleotides line up with TRBD1. Germline CDR1 reads LNHDA; CDR2 reads SQIVND (reference sequence). The CDR3 consists of 14 residues. V shed 6 bases, J shed 0 bases, and the junction held 1 base outside the gene matches. In nucleotides, the CDR3 is TGTGCCAGTAGAGACAGGGGGCCTAACTATGGCTACACCTTC. This sequence encodes CASRDRGPNYGYTF.

J is TRBJ2-7 and V is TRBV7-2; 11 nucleotides line up with TRBD2. V shed 3 bases, J shed 9 bases, and the junction held 7 bases outside the gene matches. The CDR3 extends over 14 amino acids. Germline values: CDR1 SGHTA, CDR2 FQGNSA. CDR3 DNA sequence: TGTGCCAGCAGCTTTAGCGGGGGGGCCAACGGGCAGTACTTC. Residues: CASSFSGGANGQYF.

This chain links TRBV18 with TRBJ2-1; a possible D gene is TRBD1 (5 bases). The CDR3 length is 15 residues. Trimming took 0 bases from V and 2 from J, leaving 8 bases between them. Per the germline V gene, CDR1 is KGHSH and CDR2 is LQKENI. The chain's CDR3 is CASSPPGETYNEQFF. The CDR3 DNA reads as TGTGCCAGCTCACCACCAGGGGAAACCTACAATGAGCAGTTCTTC.

V gene TRBV5-5 combines with J gene TRBJ2-3, with D maybe TRBD2 (5 bases). Germline lookup yields CDR1 SGHKS and CDR2 YYEKEE (reference sequence). Trimming removed 1 base from V and 4 bases from J, with 10 bases in between. The CDR3 has 14 residues. In DNA, the CDR3 is TGTGCCAGCAGCTTGATCGGAGGACCAGATACGCAGTATTTT. Protein product: CASSLIGGPDTQYF.

The rearrangement uses TRBV7-2 and TRBJ2-1; 8 nucleotides line up with TRBD1. Germline V gene sequence: CDR1 SGHTA, CDR2 FQGNSA. With V trimmed by 1 base and J by 7 bases, 3 bases remained unmatched. The CDR3 is 14 residues long. CDR3 in amino acids: CASSLGQGRNEQFF. The CDR3 DNA is TGTGCCAGCAGCTTAGGACAGGGGAGGAATGAGCAGTTCTTC.

This clone appeared a single time. The chain is built from TRBV7-9 and TRBJ1-1; 7 bases line up with TRBD1. Unmatched junction bases numbered 6, after V lost 5 bases and J lost 0 bases. The CDR3 is 15 residues long. Germline V lookup: CDR1 SEHNR, CDR2 FQNEAQ (reference sequence). DNA for the CDR3: TGTGCCAGCAGCGCGCGACAGGGAATGAACACTGAAGCTTTCTTT. Translating gives CASSARQGMNTEAFF.

V and J are TRBV19 and TRBJ2-3, with TRBD2 matching over 7 bases. Germline V gene sequence: CDR1 LNHDA, CDR2 SQIVND (reference sequence). V trimming: 5 bases; J trimming: 3 bases; junction bases outside the gene matches: 20. The CDR3 contains 19 residues. CDR3 coding DNA: TGTGCCAGTAGTTCCCAGGCGGGGGTGGCCGGGGTTGCGACAGATACGCAGTATTTT. This gives the protein CASSSQAGVAGVATDTQYF.

The V gene is TRBV9, the J gene TRBJ1-4; D ambiguous. This CDR3 has 17 residues. The germline gives CDR1 SGDLS, CDR2 YYNGEE. The germline V and J ends were trimmed by 4 bases and 2 bases, with 18 bases remaining between them. The CDR3 reads CASSRAGFTNTNEKLFF. CDR3 bases: TGTGCCAGCAGCCGAGCGGGGTTTACGAATACTAATGAAAAACTGTTTTTT.

V and J are TRBV19 and TRBJ1-4; 7 bases agree with TRBD1. The CDR3 totals 14 residues. The V gene end was trimmed by 4 bases and the J gene end by 8 bases; junction bases not matched to a gene: 7. The germline V gene encodes CDR1 LNHDA and CDR2 SQIVND (reference sequence). The CDR3 region is CASSTGQSREKLFF. The CDR3 DNA reads as TGTGCCAGTAGTACGGGACAGTCCAGGGAAAAACTGTTTTTT.

The V gene is TRBV9, the J gene TRBJ2-7; TRBD2 is a possible D gene (7 bases). The CDR3 covers 15 residues. V dropped 0 bases and J dropped 6 bases, with 16 bases sitting between them. From germline, CDR1 is SGDLS and CDR2 YYNGEE. CDR3 in DNA: TGTGCCAGCAGCGTAGGAGGGGGGGGGCCGGCCGAGCAGTACTTC. Translated, it gives CASSVGGGGPAEQYF.

The V gene is TRBV5-4, the J gene TRBJ2-2; 10 bases are shared with TRBD1. Trimming at V came to 4 bases and at J to 6 bases, leaving 6 bases not matched to a gene. Looked up from germline, CDR1 is SGHNT and CDR2 is YYREEE (reference sequence). This CDR3 is 15 amino acids long. As DNA, the CDR3 is TGTGCCAGCAGCCCCCGGGACAGGGGCGCCGGGGAGCTGTTTTTT. Protein sequence: CASSPRDRGAGELFF. Full variable domain (rest looked up from reference TRBV5-4 and TRBJ2-2): ETGVTQSPTHLIKTRGQQVTLRCSSQSGHNTVSWYQQALGQGPQFIFQYYREEENGRGNFPPRFSGLQFPNYSSELNVNALELDDSALYLCASSPRDRGAGELFFGEGSRLTVL.

This chain connects TRBV6-2 or TRBV6-3 to TRBJ1-5; TRBD1 matches at 9 bases. The V gene end was trimmed by 4 bases and the J gene end by 7 bases; junction bases not matched to a gene: 8. In germline, CDR1 is MNHEY, CDR2 SVGEGT. The CDR3 covers 15 residues. The CDR3 sequence: CASSSVGQGSQPQHF. CDR3 sequence (DNA): TGTGCCAGCAGTTCTGTCGGACAGGGGTCCCAGCCCCAGCATTTT.